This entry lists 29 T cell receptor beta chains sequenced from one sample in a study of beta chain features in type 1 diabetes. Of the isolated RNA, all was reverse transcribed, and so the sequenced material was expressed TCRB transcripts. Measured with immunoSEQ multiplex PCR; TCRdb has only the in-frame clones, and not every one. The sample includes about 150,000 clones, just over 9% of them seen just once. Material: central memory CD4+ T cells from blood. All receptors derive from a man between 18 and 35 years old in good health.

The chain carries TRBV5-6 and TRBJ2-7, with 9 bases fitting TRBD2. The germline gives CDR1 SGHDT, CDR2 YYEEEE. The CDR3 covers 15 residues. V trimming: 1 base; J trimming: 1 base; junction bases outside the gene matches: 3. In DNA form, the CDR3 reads TGTGCCAGCAGCTTGTTAGCGGGGGTTTCCTACGAGCAGTACTTC. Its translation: CASSLLAGVSYEQYF.

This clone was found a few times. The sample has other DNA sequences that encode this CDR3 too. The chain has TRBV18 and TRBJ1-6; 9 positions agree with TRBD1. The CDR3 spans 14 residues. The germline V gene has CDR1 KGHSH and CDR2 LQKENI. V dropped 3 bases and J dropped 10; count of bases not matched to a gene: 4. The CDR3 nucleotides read TGTGCCAGCTCACCGGGACAGGGCCGGTCACCCCTCCACTTT. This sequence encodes CASSPGQGRSPLHF.

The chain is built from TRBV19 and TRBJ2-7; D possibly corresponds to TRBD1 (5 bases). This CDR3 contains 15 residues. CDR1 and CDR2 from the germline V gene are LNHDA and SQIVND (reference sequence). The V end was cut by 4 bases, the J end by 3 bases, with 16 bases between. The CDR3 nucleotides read TGTGCCAGTAGTACGGTCTATGCAGGGAACTACGAGCAGTACTTC. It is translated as CASSTVYAGNYEQYF.

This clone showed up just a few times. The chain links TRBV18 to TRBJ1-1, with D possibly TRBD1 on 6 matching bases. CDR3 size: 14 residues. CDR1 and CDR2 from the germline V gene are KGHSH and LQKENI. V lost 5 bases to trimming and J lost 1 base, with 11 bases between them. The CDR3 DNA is TGTGCCAGCTCATCGCTGGACAGGAACACTGAAGCTTTCTTT. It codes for CASSSLDRNTEAFF.

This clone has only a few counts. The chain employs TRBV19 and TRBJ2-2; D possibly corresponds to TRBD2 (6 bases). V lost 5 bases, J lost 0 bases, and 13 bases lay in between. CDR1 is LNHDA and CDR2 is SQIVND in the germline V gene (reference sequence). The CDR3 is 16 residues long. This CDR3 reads CASSSRDSANTGELFF. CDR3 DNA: TGTGCCAGTAGTTCTCGGGACTCCGCGAACACCGGGGAGCTGTTTTTT.

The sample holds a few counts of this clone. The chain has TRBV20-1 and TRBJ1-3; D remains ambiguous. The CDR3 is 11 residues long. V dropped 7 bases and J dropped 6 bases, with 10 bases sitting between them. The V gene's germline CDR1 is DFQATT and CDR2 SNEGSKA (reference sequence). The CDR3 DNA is TGCAGTGGACGGGGTTTAAACACCATATATTTT. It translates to CSGRGLNTIYF.

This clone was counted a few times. For the CDR3, the DNA is TGTGCCAGTAGTAATACAGGGTTGAACACTGAAGCTTTCTTT. Protein: CASSNTGLNTEAFF. The chain is built from TRBV19 and TRBJ1-1; D perhaps matches TRBD1 (6 bases). Germline loops: CDR1 LNHDA, CDR2 SQIVND (reference sequence). V was pared by 4 bases and J by 0 bases, with 9 bases between. CDR3 size: 14 residues.

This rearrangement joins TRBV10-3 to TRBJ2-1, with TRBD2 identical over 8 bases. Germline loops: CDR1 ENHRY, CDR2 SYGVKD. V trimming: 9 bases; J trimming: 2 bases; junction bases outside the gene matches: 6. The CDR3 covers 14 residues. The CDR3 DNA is TGTGCCATAGCAACGGGGGGGCCCTACAATGAGCAGTTCTTC. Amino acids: CAIATGGPYNEQFF.

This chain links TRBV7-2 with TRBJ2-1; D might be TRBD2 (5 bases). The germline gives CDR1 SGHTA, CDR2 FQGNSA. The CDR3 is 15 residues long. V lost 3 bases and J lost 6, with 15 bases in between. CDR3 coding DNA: TGTGCCAGCAGCTTCCGGGCCTCAGAGGGCAATGAGCAGTTCTTC. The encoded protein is CASSFRASEGNEQFF.

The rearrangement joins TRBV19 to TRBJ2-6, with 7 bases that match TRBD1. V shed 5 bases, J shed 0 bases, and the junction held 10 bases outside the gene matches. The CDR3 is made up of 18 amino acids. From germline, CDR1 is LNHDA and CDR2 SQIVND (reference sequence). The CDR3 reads CASSGSGTEFSGANVLTF. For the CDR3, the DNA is TGTGCCAGTAGTGGGTCCGGGACAGAGTTCTCTGGGGCCAACGTCCTGACTTTC.

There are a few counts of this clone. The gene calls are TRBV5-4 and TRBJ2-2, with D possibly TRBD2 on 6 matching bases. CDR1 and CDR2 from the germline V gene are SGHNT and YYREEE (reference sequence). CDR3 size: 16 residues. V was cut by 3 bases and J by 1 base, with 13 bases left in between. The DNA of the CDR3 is TGTGCCAGCAGCTCCCGGGGGTCGTTGAACACCGGGGAGCTGTTTTTT. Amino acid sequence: CASSSRGSLNTGELFF.

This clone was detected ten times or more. This CDR3 reads CASSPGTSQGDTQYF. As DNA, the CDR3 is TGTGCCAGCAGCCCCGGGACTTCTCAAGGCGATACGCAGTATTTT. This chain joins TRBV7-9 and TRBJ2-3, with D perhaps TRBD2 (6 bases). The CDR3 length is 15 residues. The V end lost 5 bases, the J end lost 6 bases, and 18 bases lay between the germline ends. Germline V gene sequence: CDR1 SEHNR, CDR2 FQNEAQ (reference sequence).

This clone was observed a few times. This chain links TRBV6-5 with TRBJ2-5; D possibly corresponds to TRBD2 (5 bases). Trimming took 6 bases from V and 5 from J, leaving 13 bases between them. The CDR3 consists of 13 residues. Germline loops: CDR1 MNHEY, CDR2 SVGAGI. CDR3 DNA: TGTGCCAGCAGCGGGGTCCACCGTGAGACCCAGTACTTC. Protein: CASSGVHRETQYF.

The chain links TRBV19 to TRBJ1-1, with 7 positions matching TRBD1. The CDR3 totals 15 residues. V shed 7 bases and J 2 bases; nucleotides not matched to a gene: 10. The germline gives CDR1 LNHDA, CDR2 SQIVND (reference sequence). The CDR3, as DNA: TGTGCCAGTACTCGCGGGACAGATAGCAACACTGAAGCTTTCTTT. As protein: CASTRGTDSNTEAFF.

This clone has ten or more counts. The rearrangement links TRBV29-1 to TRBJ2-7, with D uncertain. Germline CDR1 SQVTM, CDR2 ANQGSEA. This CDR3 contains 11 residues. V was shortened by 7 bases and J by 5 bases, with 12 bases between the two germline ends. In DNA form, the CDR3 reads TGCAGCGCCTCCCGGTTCGACGAGCAGTACTTC. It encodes CSASRFDEQYF.

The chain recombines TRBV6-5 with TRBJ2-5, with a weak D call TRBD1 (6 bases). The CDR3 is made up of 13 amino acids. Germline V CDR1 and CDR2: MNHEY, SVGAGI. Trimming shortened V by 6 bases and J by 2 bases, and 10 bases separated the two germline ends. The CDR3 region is CASRVGQQETQYF. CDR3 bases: TGTGCCAGCAGGGTCGGACAGCAAGAGACCCAGTACTTC.

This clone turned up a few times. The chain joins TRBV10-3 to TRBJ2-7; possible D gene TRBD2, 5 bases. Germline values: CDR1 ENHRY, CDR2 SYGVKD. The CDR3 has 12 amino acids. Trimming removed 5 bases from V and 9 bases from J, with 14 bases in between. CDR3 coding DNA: TGTGCCATCAGTCCGTCGGACGGAGGGCAGTACTTC. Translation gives CAISPSDGGQYF.

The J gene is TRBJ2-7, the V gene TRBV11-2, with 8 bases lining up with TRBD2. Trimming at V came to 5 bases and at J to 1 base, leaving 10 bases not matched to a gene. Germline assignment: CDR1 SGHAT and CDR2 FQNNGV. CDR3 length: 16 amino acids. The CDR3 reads CASSRVAGGSSYEQYF. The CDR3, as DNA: TGTGCCAGCAGCCGCGTGGCGGGGGGCAGTTCCTACGAGCAGTACTTC.

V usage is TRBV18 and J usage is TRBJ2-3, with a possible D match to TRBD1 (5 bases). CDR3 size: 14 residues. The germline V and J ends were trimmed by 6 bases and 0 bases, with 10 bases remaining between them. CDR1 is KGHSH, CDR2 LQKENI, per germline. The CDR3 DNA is TGTGCCAGCTCGGGGCAGACTAGCACAGATACGCAGTATTTT. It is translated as CASSGQTSTDTQYF.

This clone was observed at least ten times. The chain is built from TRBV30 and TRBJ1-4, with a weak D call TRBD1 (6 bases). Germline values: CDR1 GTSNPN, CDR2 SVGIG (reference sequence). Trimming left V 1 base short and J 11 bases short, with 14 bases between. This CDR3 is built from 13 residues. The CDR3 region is CAWSATGTRKLFF. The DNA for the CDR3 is TGTGCCTGGAGTGCTACAGGGACGCGGAAACTGTTTTTT.

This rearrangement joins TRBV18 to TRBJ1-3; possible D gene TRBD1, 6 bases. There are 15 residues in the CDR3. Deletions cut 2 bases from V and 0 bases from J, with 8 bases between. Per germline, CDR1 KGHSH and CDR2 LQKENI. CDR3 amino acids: CASSPWDTSGNTIYF. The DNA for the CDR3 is TGTGCCAGCTCACCATGGGACACCTCTGGAAACACCATATATTTT. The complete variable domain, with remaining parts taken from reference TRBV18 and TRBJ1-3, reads NAGVMQNPRHLVRRRGQEARLRCSPMKGHSHVYWYRQLPEEGLKFMVYLQKENIIDESGMPKERFSAEFPKEGPSILRIQQVVRGDSAAYFCASSPWDTSGNTIYFGEGSWLTVV.

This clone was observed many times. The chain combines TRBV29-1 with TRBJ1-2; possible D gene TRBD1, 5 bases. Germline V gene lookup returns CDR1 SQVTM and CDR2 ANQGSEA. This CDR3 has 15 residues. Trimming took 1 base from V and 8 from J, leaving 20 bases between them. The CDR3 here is CSVEVGREKRNGYTF. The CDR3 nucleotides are TGCAGCGTTGAAGTTGGCAGGGAAAAGAGGAACGGCTACACCTTC.

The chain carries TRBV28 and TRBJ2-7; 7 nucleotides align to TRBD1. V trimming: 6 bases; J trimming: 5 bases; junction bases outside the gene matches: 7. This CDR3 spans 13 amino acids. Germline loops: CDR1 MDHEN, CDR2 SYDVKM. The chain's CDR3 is CASSGTVVNEQYF. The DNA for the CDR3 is TGTGCCAGCAGCGGGACAGTGGTGAACGAGCAGTACTTC.

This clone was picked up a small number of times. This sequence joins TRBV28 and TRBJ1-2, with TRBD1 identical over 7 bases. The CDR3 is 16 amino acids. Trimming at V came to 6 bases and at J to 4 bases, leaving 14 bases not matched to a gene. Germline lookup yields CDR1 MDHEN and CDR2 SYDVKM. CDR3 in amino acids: CASSDSSGQATYGYTF. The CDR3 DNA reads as TGTGCCAGCAGCGACTCCTCCGGACAGGCCACCTATGGCTACACCTTC.

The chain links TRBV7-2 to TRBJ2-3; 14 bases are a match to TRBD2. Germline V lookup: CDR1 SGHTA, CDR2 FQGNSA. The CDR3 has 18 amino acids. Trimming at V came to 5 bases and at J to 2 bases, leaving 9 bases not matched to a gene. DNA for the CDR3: TGTGCCAGCAGCCAACCTCGACTAGCGGGGGGGTTCACAGATACGCAGTATTTT. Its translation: CASSQPRLAGGFTDTQYF. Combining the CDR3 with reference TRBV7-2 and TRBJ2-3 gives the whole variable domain GAGVSQSPSNKVTEKGKDVELRCDPISGHTALYWYRQSLGQGLEFLIYFQGNSAPDKSGLPSDRFSAERTGGSVSTLTIQRTQQEDSAVYLCASSQPRLAGGFTDTQYFGPGTRLTVL.

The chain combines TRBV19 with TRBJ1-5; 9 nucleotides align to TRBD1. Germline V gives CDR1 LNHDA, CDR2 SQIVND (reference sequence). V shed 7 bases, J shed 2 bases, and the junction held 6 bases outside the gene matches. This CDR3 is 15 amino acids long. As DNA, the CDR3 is TGTGCCAGTAAAGGGGACAGGGTCGGCAATCAGCCCCAGCATTTT. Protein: CASKGDRVGNQPQHF.

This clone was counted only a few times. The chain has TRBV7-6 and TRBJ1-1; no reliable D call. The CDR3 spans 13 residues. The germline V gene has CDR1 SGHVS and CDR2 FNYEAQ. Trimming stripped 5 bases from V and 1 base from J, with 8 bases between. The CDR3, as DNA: TGTGCCAGCAGCCCATACAGGAACACTGAAGCTTTCTTT. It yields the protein CASSPYRNTEAFF.

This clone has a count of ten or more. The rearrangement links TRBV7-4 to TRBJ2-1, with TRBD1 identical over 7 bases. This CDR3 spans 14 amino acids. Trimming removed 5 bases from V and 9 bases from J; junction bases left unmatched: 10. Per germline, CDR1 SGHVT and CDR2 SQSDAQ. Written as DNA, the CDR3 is TGTGCCAGCAGCGTAAGACAGGGTATAACTGAGCAGTTCTTC. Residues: CASSVRQGITEQFF.

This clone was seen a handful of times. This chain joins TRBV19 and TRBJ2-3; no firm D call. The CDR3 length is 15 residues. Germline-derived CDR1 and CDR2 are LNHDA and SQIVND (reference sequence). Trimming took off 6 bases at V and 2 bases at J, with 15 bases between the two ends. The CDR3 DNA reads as TGTGCCAGTAGCCGCCCGGAGTCGGCCACAGATACGCAGTATTTT. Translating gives CASSRPESATDTQYF.